The present T cell receptor (beta chain) was sequenced within a study of lymphopenia after photon versus proton radiotherapy. Study-wide results and caveats: Post-nadir diversity loss with photons came from oligoclonal expansion, particularly CD8+ Temra cells. Survival link was tested only in deceased patients; proton benefit remains a possibility. Relative stability marked proton patients; photon patients lost diversity and naive cells.

The germline gives CDR1 LNHDA, CDR2 SQIVND (reference sequence). V dropped 7 bases and J dropped 0 bases, with 12 bases sitting between them. The CDR3 runs to 15 residues. A word on this clone: Its antigen is undetermined.

TCRdb's copy holds only in-frame clones and misses some; the assay was immunoSEQ multiplex PCR. The sample yields tens of thousands of clones, over 80% seen once. The chain combines TRBV19 with TRBJ1-4; perhaps TRBD1 as D (5 bases). This TCR derives from a woman between 70 and 85 years old with pancreatic cancer. The source was peripheral blood, collected from a patient treated with proton-based radiotherapy. The CDR3 bases are TGTGCCAGTATTTCGACCAGGGCAACTAATGAAAAACTGTTTTTT. It codes for CASISTRATNEKLFF.